The rows below give T cell receptor beta chains drawn from one sample of a study of blood T cell repertoires in COVID-19. The protocol was immunoSEQ multiplex PCR, while the TCRdb copy is restricted to in-frame clones and leaves out a portion. Of 300,000 to 450,000 clones listed, 80% to 90% are singletons. Sequenced: PBMCs or T cells enriched from blood (not recorded which). These receptors were obtained from a man between 18 and 35 years old who had recovered from COVID-19. The CDR3 runs from the conserved cysteine through the conserved F or W. D genes are given only for firm matches. Clone sizes are given selectively: once, few, many, or a class where the clone is expanded.

>NA|TRBV6-1|TRBJ2-1|TRBD2
CASSAPWTSGGRDEQFF
TGTGCCAGCAGTGCCCCGTGGACTAGCGGGGGGAGGGATGAGCAGTTCTTC
>NA|TRBV6-1|TRBJ2-7|TRBD2
CASSGRLAGKNYEQYF
TGTGCCAGCAGTGGGCGACTAGCGGGAAAAAACTACGAGCAGTACTTC
>NA|TRBV6-1|TRBJ2-3|NA
CASSEWGGAAPDTQYF
TGTGCCAGCAGTGAATGGGGGGGGGCTGCCCCAGATACGCAGTATTTT
>NA|TRBV11-3|TRBJ2-3|TRBD2
CASSLTPGTSGKDTQYF
TGTGCCAGCAGCTTAACACCCGGGACTAGCGGGAAAGATACGCAGTATTTT
>few|TRBV19|TRBJ2-5|NA
CASSITDVRGETQYF
TGTGCCAGTAGTATTACCGATGTCAGAGGAGAGACCCAGTACTTC
>NA|TRBV25-1|TRBJ2-1|NA
CASSWDGGDNEQFF
TGTGCCAGCAGTTGGGACGGAGGGGACAATGAGCAGTTCTTC
>NA|TRBV30|TRBJ1-1|NA
CAWSVYRNTEAFF
TGTGCCTGGAGTGTCTACAGGAACACTGAAGCTTTCTTT
>NA|TRBV5-1|TRBJ2-7|NA
CASSLMSPGRGDEQYF
TGCGCCAGCAGCTTGATGTCCCCTGGCAGGGGCGACGAGCAGTACTTC
>NA|TRBV18|TRBJ1-4|TRBD1
CASSSGTGAEKLFF
TGTGCCAGCTCATCCGGGACAGGGGCTGAAAAACTGTTTTTT
>NA|TRBV14|TRBJ2-7|NA
CASSQGSVEQYF
TGTGCCAGCAGCCAAGGATCGGTCGAGCAGTACTTC
>NA|TRBV9|TRBJ2-1|TRBD1
CASSVGQGAHDEQFF
TGTGCCAGCAGCGTCGGACAGGGGGCGCATGATGAGCAGTTCTTC
>NA|TRBV5-1|TRBJ2-7|TRBD2
CASSLVASGNYEQYF
TGCGCCAGCAGCTTAGTTGCTAGCGGGAACTACGAGCAGTACTTC
>NA|TRBV20-1|TRBJ2-7|NA
CSASTGAREQYF
TGCAGTGCTAGTACAGGAGCGAGGGAGCAGTACTTC
>NA|TRBV9|TRBJ2-3|TRBD2
CASSVGTSGLTDTQYF
TGTGCCAGCAGCGTAGGAACTAGCGGCCTCACAGATACGCAGTATTTT
>NA|TRBV28|TRBJ1-5|NA
CASSLGQGQPQHF
TGTGCCAGCAGTTTAGGGCAGGGTCAGCCCCAGCATTTT
>NA|TRBV20-1|TRBJ2-1|NA
CSASLLNEQFF
TGCAGTGCTAGTCTGTTGAATGAGCAGTTCTTC
>NA|TRBV12-3/TRBV12-4|TRBJ2-2|NA
CASTPSRTGELFF
TGTGCCAGCACCCCAAGCCGGACCGGGGAGCTGTTTTTT
>NA|TRBV19|TRBJ2-1|TRBD1
CASSIEPGQGPYNEQFF
TGTGCCAGTAGTATAGAACCGGGACAGGGTCCCTACAATGAGCAGTTCTTC
>NA|TRBV14|TRBJ2-7|NA
CASSPLAHPTYEQYF
TGTGCCAGCAGCCCCTTAGCCCACCCTACCTACGAGCAGTACTTC
>NA|TRBV27|TRBJ1-5|TRBD1
CASSLSRGVFQPQHF
TGTGCCAGCAGTTTAAGCAGGGGGGTTTTTCAGCCCCAGCATTTT
>NA|TRBV21-1|TRBJ2-2|NA
CASSNWTGPITGELFF
TGTGCCAGCAGCAATTGGACAGGCCCTATCACCGGGGAGCTGTTTTTT
>NA|TRBV5-1|TRBJ2-7|TRBD1
CASSLRTGKDEQYF
TGCGCCAGCAGCTTAAGGACAGGGAAGGACGAGCAGTACTTC
>NA|TRBV19|TRBJ2-1|TRBD2
CASSISTGGPHEQFF
TGTGCCAGTAGTATTTCGACGGGAGGGCCCCATGAGCAGTTCTTC
>NA|TRBV12-3/TRBV12-4|TRBJ1-1|NA
CASSLQEAPGAFF
TGTGCCAGCAGTTTACAGGAGGCACCTGGAGCTTTCTTT
>NA|TRBV18|TRBJ2-5|NA
CASSPRVEETQYF
TGTGCCAGCTCACCCCGGGTAGAAGAGACCCAGTACTTC
>few|TRBV5-1|TRBJ2-5|TRBD2
CASSQGLEGETQYF
TGCGCCAGCAGCCAAGGACTAGAAGGAGAGACCCAGTACTTC
>NA|TRBV7-2|TRBJ1-2|TRBD1
CASSLRGQGRNQGYTF
TGTGCCAGCAGCTTGCGCGGACAGGGGAGGAATCAAGGCTACACCTTC
>NA|TRBV18|TRBJ1-5|NA
CASSPPAAGAQPQHF
TGTGCCAGCTCACCACCTGCGGCAGGGGCTCAGCCCCAGCATTTT
>NA|TRBV27|TRBJ2-3|TRBD2
CASSLWKEREGVQYF
TGTGCCAGCAGTTTATGGAAGGAGCGGGAGGGCGTGCAGTATTTT
>NA|TRBV25-1|TRBJ2-7|NA
CASTGDTYEQYF
TGTGCCAGTACAGGCGATACCTACGAGCAGTACTTC
>NA|TRBV5-1|TRBJ1-2|NA
CASSPSPTGHRNYGYTF
TGCGCCAGCAGCCCCTCCCCTACGGGACACCGAAACTATGGCTACACCTTC
>NA|TRBV29-1|TRBJ1-3|TRBD1
CSVGGQGDTIYF
TGCAGCGTTGGGGGACAGGGGGACACCATATATTTT
>NA|TRBV7-6|TRBJ1-3|TRBD1
CASSLFGPGQGSGNTIYF
TGTGCCAGCAGCTTATTTGGTCCGGGACAGGGCTCTGGAAACACCATATATTTT
>few|TRBV29-1|TRBJ2-1|TRBD1
CSVDRQGGISYNEQFF
TGCAGCGTTGACCGACAGGGTGGGATCTCCTACAATGAGCAGTTCTTC
>NA|TRBV7-2|TRBJ1-1|TRBD1
CASSFGTGLNTEAFF
TGTGCCAGCAGCTTTGGGACAGGTTTGAACACTGAAGCTTTCTTT
>NA|TRBV3-1/TRBV3-2|TRBJ2-6|TRBD2
CASSQAGGLIGANVLTF
TGTGCCAGCAGCCAGGCGGGGGGGCTAATTGGGGCCAACGTCCTGACTTTC
>NA|TRBV4-3|TRBJ2-3|TRBD2
CASSRIPGLAGEHTDTQYF
TGCGCCAGCAGCCGGATACCGGGACTAGCGGGAGAACACACAGATACGCAGTATTTT
>NA|TRBV7-9|TRBJ2-2|NA
CASSLTSSNTGELFF
TGTGCCAGCAGCTTAACTAGCTCCAACACCGGGGAGCTGTTTTTT
>NA|TRBV12-3/TRBV12-4|TRBJ1-2|NA
CASSPGVYGYTF
TGTGCCAGCAGTCCAGGGGTGTATGGCTACACCTTC
>NA|TRBV9|TRBJ1-5|NA
CASSAGTNQPQHF
TGTGCCAGCAGCGCCGGGACTAATCAGCCCCAGCATTTT
>NA|TRBV19|TRBJ2-7|TRBD2
CASSIALGGEQYF
TGTGCCAGTAGTATCGCGCTGGGGGGGGAGCAGTACTTC
>NA|TRBV25-1|TRBJ2-3|TRBD1
CASSDTGTGVIDTQYF
TGTGCCAGCAGTGACACCGGGACAGGGGTAATAGATACGCAGTATTTT
>NA|TRBV10-2|TRBJ2-1|NA
CASSESTRWLFPYNEQFF
TGCGCCAGCAGTGAGTCGACTCGTTGGTTGTTCCCCTACAATGAGCAGTTCTTC
>NA|TRBV4-3|TRBJ2-7|NA
CASSQVLDYEQYF
TGCGCCAGCAGCCAAGTCCTAGACTACGAGCAGTACTTC
>once|TRBV9|TRBJ2-1|NA
CASSVGTGNEQFF
TGTGCCAGCAGCGTAGGGACGGGGAATGAGCAGTTCTTC
>NA|TRBV5-4|TRBJ1-2|NA
CASSPDSRWREVGYTF
TGTGCCAGCAGCCCAGACTCCAGGTGGAGGGAGGTCGGCTACACCTTC
>NA|TRBV3-1/TRBV3-2|TRBJ2-3|NA
CASSGGARDTDTQYF
TGTGCCAGCAGCGGGGGGGCCCGGGACACAGATACGCAGTATTTT
>NA|TRBV7-9|TRBJ1-4|NA
CASSSQGQSEKLFF
TGTGCCAGCAGCTCACAGGGACAAAGCGAAAAACTGTTTTTT